This T cell receptor beta chain was captured in a study of beta chain features in type 1 diabetes. The study's findings and limits: Patients' naive, central memory and Treg TCRB repertoires seemed closer to one another than those of healthy donors.

This clone came up a few times. Its antigen is as yet unknown. The CDR3 is 15 residues long. V lost 4 bases and J 4 bases, leaving 15 bases between the germline ends. Germline V gene lookup returns CDR1 SGHRS and CDR2 YFSETQ. Expressed TCRB transcripts were sequenced after all isolated RNA was converted to cDNA. Sequenced by immunoSEQ multiplex PCR; TCRdb stores in-frame clones only, minus some. Among 400,000 to 450,000 clones, about 15% were seen once, and the ten largest hold less than 0.04%. This receptor was taken from a man aged 25 to 45 in good health. The sequenced sample consisted of naive CD4+ T cells from blood. The chain uses TRBV5-1 and TRBJ2-1; D is possibly TRBD2 (5 bases). CDR3 protein: CASSAGTEIYNEQFF. The CDR3 coding sequence is TGCGCCAGCAGCGCGGGTACAGAGATATACAATGAGCAGTTCTTC.